This T cell receptor beta chain was sequenced during a study of OX40 agonist ivuxolimab in advanced cancers. Germline V CDR1 and CDR2: MDHEN, SYDVKM. CDR3 size: 14 residues. Trimming took 8 bases from V and 1 from J, leaving 14 bases between them. Sequencing used immunoSEQ multiplex PCR; TCRdb keeps in-frame clones, though not all of them. Of tens of thousands of clones in the sample, 70% to 90% were seen once. The receptor was derived from an adult with an advanced solid tumor such as melanoma, head and neck, liver or kidney cancer. Sequenced material: CD4+ or CD8+ T cells sorted from blood, taken in a trial of the OX40 agonist ivuxolimab. V gene TRBV28 combines with J gene TRBJ1-1; D call uncertain. This CDR3 is CASSHHRENTEAFF. The CDR3 DNA is TGTGCCAGCTCCCACCACCGGGAGAACACTGAAGCTTTCTTT.